Presented here are 31 T cell receptor beta chains from one specimen sequenced in a study of patients and donors after allogeneic stem cell transplantation (TCRdb year 2020). The library came from RT-PCR. The run used a NextSeq 550. The raw public reads went through TCRdb reprocessing: fastp at Q25, MiXCR clone calling, in-frame beta chains kept. For every CDR3 protein sequence, its rows merge into one entry that carries the most common genes and DNA. The sample table records approximately 430,000 distinct CDR3 sequences; around 15% of these occur just once. Less than 8.5% of the sample is held by the ten biggest clonotypes. Material for sequencing was blood, either unsorted or a sorted T cell fraction (not recorded which). The receptors shown here come from a human donor who was either an allogeneic HSCT recipient or a stem cell or donor lymphocyte infusion donor (not recorded which). It is not recorded whose cells these are; they may come from a transplant donor.

The rearrangement joins TRBV15 to TRBJ1-1; 7 positions match TRBD1. V trimming: 4 bases; J trimming: 0 bases; junction bases outside the gene matches: 11. Germline V lookup: CDR1 LNHNV, CDR2 YYDKDF (reference sequence). There are 17 residues in the CDR3. CDR3 in amino acids: CATSKDRMGVMNTEAFF. Written as DNA, the CDR3 is TGTGCCACCAGCAAGGACAGGATGGGGGTCATGAACACTGAAGCTTTCTTT.

This clonotype was picked up a small number of times. The gene calls are TRBV7-6 and TRBJ2-3, with TRBD2 matching over 9 bases. The CDR3 consists of 18 residues. Germline assignment: CDR1 SGHVS and CDR2 FNYEAQ. J gave up 2 bases and V 5 bases, and 14 bases lay outside the gene matches. The CDR3: CASSKDSLAGVITDTQYF. The CDR3 DNA reads TGTGCCAGCAGCAAAGACAGCTTAGCGGGGGTGATCACAGATACGCAGTATTTT.

The table lists this clonotype with many counts. V usage is TRBV20-1 and J usage is TRBJ2-2; D remains ambiguous. Per the germline V gene, CDR1 is DFQATT and CDR2 is SNEGSKA (reference sequence). There are 13 residues in the CDR3. With 3 bases removed from V and 2 bases from J, the gap between germline ends came to 7 bases. CDR3 sequence reads: CSASDSNTGELFF. The CDR3 region has the DNA TGCAGTGCTAGTGATTCAAACACCGGGGAGCTGTTTTTT.

The rearrangement links TRBV27 to TRBJ2-3; D is undetermined. CDR1 and CDR2 from the germline V gene are MNHEY and SMNVEV (reference sequence). V gave up 4 bases and J gave up 1 base, with 12 bases separating them. The CDR3 is 15 residues long. CDR3 residues: CASSSFPGGTDTQYF. CDR3 in DNA: TGTGCCAGCAGTTCCTTCCCGGGCGGCACAGATACGCAGTATTTT.

This sequence joins TRBV5-5 and TRBJ1-3; D perhaps matches TRBD1 (5 bases). V lost 2 bases and J 4 bases, leaving 13 bases between the germline ends. Germline-derived CDR1 and CDR2 are SGHKS and YYEKEE (reference sequence). The CDR3 is 15 amino acids. The CDR3 sequence is CASSFPGLGGNTIYF. The CDR3 DNA sequence: TGTGCCAGCAGCTTCCCGGGACTAGGAGGAAACACCATATATTTT.

Only a few counts were recorded for this clonotype. This sequence joins TRBV6-5 and TRBJ2-3; TRBD2 matches at 15 bases. The CDR3 has 17 amino acids. V lost 0 bases to trimming and J lost 6 bases; unmatched junction nucleotides: 4. The germline V gene encodes CDR1 MNHEY and CDR2 SVGAGI. The chain's CDR3 is CASSYSGTSGRKDTQYF. The CDR3 nucleotides are TGTGCCAGCAGTTACTCCGGGACTAGCGGGAGGAAGGATACGCAGTATTTT.

This clonotype came up many times. The V call is TRBV7-9, the J call TRBJ2-5; D is ambiguous. Looked up from germline, CDR1 is SEHNR and CDR2 is FQNEAQ (reference sequence). This CDR3 spans 13 amino acids. The V gene lost 1 base and the J gene lost 1 base, with 4 bases spanning the gap. The DNA of the CDR3 is TGTGCCAGCAGCTTAGGGCTCCAAGAGACCCAGTACTTC. Translation gives CASSLGLQETQYF.

In this sample, this clonotype turned up many times. The genes are TRBV27 and TRBJ2-7, with 9 bases fitting TRBD1. CDR1 and CDR2 (germline): MNHEY, SMNVEV (reference sequence). There are 14 residues in the CDR3. V was clipped by 3 bases and J by 5 bases; unmatched bases: 5. The CDR3: CASSFGTGSHEQYF. The CDR3 region has the DNA TGTGCCAGCAGTTTTGGGACAGGGAGCCACGAGCAGTACTTC.

This clonotype was detected a few times. The rearrangement uses TRBV25-1 and TRBJ2-7, with D hard to call. Between the trimmed V and J ends, which lost 2 bases and 4 bases, there was a span of 9 bases. The CDR3 length is 13 residues. Germline V gives CDR1 MGHDK, CDR2 SYGVNS. The CDR3 nucleotides read TGTGCCAGCAGTGAACATACCCCGTACGAGCAGTACTTC. The encoded protein is CASSEHTPYEQYF.

Concerning this clonotype itself: A read error may account for a junction end that differs from germline. The CDR3 spells CASTIQGGSPLHF. CDR3 sequence (DNA): TGTGCCAGTACTATACAGGGTGGTTCACCCCTCCACTTT. The gene calls are TRBV19 and TRBJ1-6; D might be TRBD1 (6 bases). Per the germline V gene, CDR1 is LNHDA and CDR2 is SQIVND (reference sequence). This CDR3 region has 13 residues. The full variable domain, with the rest looked up from reference TRBV19 and TRBJ1-6, is DGGITQSPKYLFRKEGQNVTLSCEQNLNHDAMYWYRQDPGQGLRLIYYSQIVNDFQKGDIAEGYSVSREKKESFPLTVTSAQKNPTAFYLCASTIQGGSPLHFGNGTRLTVT.

This clonotype was observed at least ten times. The chain combines TRBV20-1 with TRBJ1-3; no clear D. Germline V gene data show CDR1 as DFQATT and CDR2 as SNEGSKA (reference sequence). V lost 7 bases and J lost 2, with 9 bases in between. CDR3 length equals 12 residues. The CDR3 DNA reads TGCAGTGGGGAGGATACTGGAAACACCATATATTTT. Translated, it gives CSGEDTGNTIYF.

This clonotype was seen at least ten times. The rearrangement joins TRBV24-1 to TRBJ2-1, with D tentatively TRBD1 (6 bases). The CDR3 sequence is 12 residues long. The germline V gene has CDR1 KGHDR and CDR2 SFDVKD. Trimming left V 7 bases short and J 5 bases short, with 8 bases between. CDR3 coding DNA: TGTGCCACCAGAGGACAGCACAATGAGCAGTTCTTC. Residues: CATRGQHNEQFF.

This clonotype was picked up a small number of times. The chain has TRBV20-1 and TRBJ2-7; 9 bases match TRBD2. Germline-derived CDR1 and CDR2 are DFQATT and SNEGSKA (reference sequence). The CDR3 runs to 14 residues. The V segment lost 3 bases and the J segment 0 bases; nucleotides outside the gene matches: 3. CDR3 sequence: CSARRLADSYEQYF. DNA of the CDR3: TGCAGTGCTAGGAGACTAGCGGACTCCTACGAGCAGTACTTC.

The rearrangement joins TRBV4-2 to TRBJ1-1; a weak D match, TRBD1 (5 bases). The CDR3 covers 14 residues. V was trimmed by 3 bases and J by 3 bases, leaving 11 bases between them. The V gene's germline CDR1 is LGHNA and CDR2 YNFKEQ. The CDR3: CASSHLLRDTEAFF. The CDR3 nucleotides are TGTGCCAGCAGCCACCTCCTCAGGGACACTGAAGCTTTCTTT.

This clonotype was detected a few times. The chain employs TRBV4-3 and TRBJ2-3; 8 nucleotides agree with TRBD1. The length of the CDR3 is 17 residues. Germline loops: CDR1 LGHNA, CDR2 YSLEER. The ends lost 3 bases at V and 1 base at J; junction bases unmatched: 9. CDR3 bases: TGCGCCAGCAGCCACTTACCGGACAGGGTGGGCACAGATACGCAGTATTTT. It specifies CASSHLPDRVGTDTQYF.

This clonotype was detected many times. V and J are TRBV12-3 or TRBV12-4 and TRBJ1-1; D is perhaps TRBD1 (5 bases). This CDR3 contains 14 residues. The V gene lost 7 bases and the J gene lost 1 base, with 13 bases spanning the gap. The CDR3 coding sequence is TGTGCCAGCACTCCAGGGCGGGGGAACACTGAAGCTTTCTTT. As protein: CASTPGRGNTEAFF.

The chain carries TRBV27 and TRBJ2-7; TRBD2 is a possible D gene (5 bases). This CDR3 is 14 amino acids long. With 6 bases removed from V and 5 bases from J, the gap between germline ends came to 17 bases. Germline CDR1 MNHEY, CDR2 SMNVEV (reference sequence). Written as DNA, the CDR3 is TGTGCCAGCAGATCTGGCGGGCTGAAGGACGAGCAGTACTTC. Translating it yields CASRSGGLKDEQYF.

This clonotype was seen many times. This chain joins TRBV2 and TRBJ2-2; TRBD1 is a possible D gene (6 bases). V was clipped by 6 bases and J by 5 bases, with 16 bases between them. The CDR3 runs 15 residues. CDR1 and CDR2 from the germline V gene are SNHLY and FYNNEI. Here the CDR3 DNA reads TGTGCCAGCAGGCCCGGACAGTACGGTACCGGGGAGCTGTTTTTT. It codes for CASRPGQYGTGELFF.

The rearrangement joins TRBV10-3 to TRBJ2-7, with 10 positions matching TRBD1. The trim removed 6 bases at V and 4 bases at J, leaving 6 bases unmatched. Looked up from germline, CDR1 is ENHRY and CDR2 is SYGVKD. This CDR3 comprises 14 residues. The CDR3 reads CAIRRQGAAYEQYF. CDR3 DNA sequence: TGTGCCATCAGGAGACAGGGGGCCGCTTACGAGCAGTACTTC.

The chain recombines TRBV5-1 with TRBJ2-1; D is uncertain. Germline V gene sequence: CDR1 SGHRS, CDR2 YFSETQ. The CDR3 has 15 amino acids. V gave up 1 base and J gave up 3 bases, with 11 bases separating them. In DNA, the CDR3 is TGCGCCAGCAGCTTGATTCAGGACCTCTACAATGAGCAGTTCTTC. As protein: CASSLIQDLYNEQFF.

This sequence joins TRBV25-1 and TRBJ1-1; TRBD1 is a possible D gene (5 bases). The CDR3 spans 13 residues. Trimming took 1 base from V and 10 from J, leaving 13 bases between them. CDR1 is MGHDK, CDR2 SYGVNS, per germline. CDR3 protein: CASSELGGRAAFF. In DNA form, the CDR3 reads TGTGCCAGCAGTGAATTGGGGGGTAGGGCAGCTTTCTTT.

The CDR3 DNA follows: TGTGCCAGCAGTTTAGCGCAGTTTATGGGACTAGGGGGTCCAGAAGAGCAGTACTTC. Translation gives CASSLAQFMGLGGPEEQYF. This chain joins TRBV12-3 or TRBV12-4 and TRBJ2-7; 8 bases line up with TRBD2. The CDR3 is 19 residues long. J lost 7 bases, V lost 0 bases, and 20 bases had no gene match.

This clonotype was seen more than once but under ten times. The V call is TRBV10-3, the J call TRBJ2-3; D remains unclear. Germline CDR1 ENHRY, CDR2 SYGVKD. The CDR3 spans 15 residues. The V gene lost 11 bases and the J gene lost 0 bases, with 18 bases spanning the gap. The CDR3 DNA reads TGTGCCGTCAAATCTGGAGTGGGGAGCACAGATACGCAGTATTTT. Its translation: CAVKSGVGSTDTQYF.

This clonotype was seen more than once but under ten times. J is TRBJ2-3 and V is TRBV4-2, with 10 bases matching TRBD2. Per germline, CDR1 LGHNA and CDR2 YNFKEQ. The CDR3 sequence is 17 residues long. V lost 0 bases to trimming and J lost 4 bases; unmatched junction nucleotides: 7. CDR3 sequence: CASSQEWLAGAADTQYF. CDR3 sequence (DNA): TGTGCCAGCAGCCAAGAATGGCTAGCGGGAGCGGCAGATACGCAGTATTTT.

This chain links TRBV30 with TRBJ1-4; 7 bases are a match to TRBD1. Germline lookup yields CDR1 GTSNPN and CDR2 SVGIG (reference sequence). This CDR3 region has 16 residues. The V and J ends lost 2 bases and 6 bases, in that order; junction bases with no gene match: 12. The CDR3 DNA reads TGTGCCTGGAGTACGACAGGGAAACGGATGCATGAAAAACTGTTTTTT. This translates into CAWSTTGKRMHEKLFF.

Ten or more counts support this clonotype. The V call is TRBV5-1, the J call TRBJ2-1; D is unclear. Trimming removed 3 bases at V and 7 bases at J, with 23 bases between. The germline gives CDR1 SGHRS, CDR2 YFSETQ. This CDR3 is 17 amino acids long. The CDR3, as DNA: TGCGCCAGCAGCTCCTCCTCAGCCGCCCGAACAAGGAATGAGCAGTTCTTC. Translating gives CASSSSSAARTRNEQFF.

The V gene is TRBV27, the J gene TRBJ2-7; the D gene is possibly TRBD1 (5 bases). V lost 3 bases and J lost 5, with 11 bases in between. Germline V gene lookup returns CDR1 MNHEY and CDR2 SMNVEV (reference sequence). CDR3 size: 13 residues. The CDR3 protein is CASSFQGLHEQYF. The CDR3 bases are TGTGCCAGCAGTTTCCAGGGCCTCCACGAGCAGTACTTC.

This clonotype was seen more than once but under ten times. The chain joins TRBV7-6 to TRBJ2-1, with D possibly TRBD2 on 5 matching bases. The CDR3 runs to 14 residues. Trimming stripped 2 bases from V and 5 bases from J, with 10 bases between. From germline, CDR1 is SGHVS and CDR2 FNYEAQ. The CDR3 sequence is CASSLWIGDNEQFF. CDR3 coding DNA: TGTGCCAGCAGCTTATGGATCGGGGACAATGAGCAGTTCTTC.

V and J are TRBV18 and TRBJ2-5; D is possibly TRBD1 (5 bases). The germline CDR1 and CDR2 sequences are KGHSH and LQKENI. Trimming left V 5 bases short and J 3 bases short, with 16 bases between. The CDR3 is 15 amino acids. The CDR3: CASSLTTGSEETQYF. The CDR3, as DNA: TGTGCCAGCTCATTAACTACAGGATCGGAAGAGACCCAGTACTTC.

The chain has TRBV4-2 and TRBJ2-7; tentatively, D is TRBD2 (6 bases). Germline CDR1 and CDR2: LGHNA and YNFKEQ. Trimming took 3 bases from V and 6 from J, leaving 12 bases between them. CDR3 size: 13 residues. CDR3 sequence (DNA): TGTGCCAGCAGCCAGGGACTTCTCAGCGAGCAGTACTTC. This sequence encodes CASSQGLLSEQYF.

The CDR3 spells CASRSTGLAEAFF. The CDR3 DNA reads as TGTGCCAGCAGGTCTACAGGCCTAGCCGAAGCTTTCTTT. The V gene is TRBV6-2 or TRBV6-3, the J gene TRBJ1-1; D is perhaps TRBD1 (5 bases). The CDR3 has 13 amino acids. The germline V gene encodes CDR1 MNHEY and CDR2 SVGEGT. V dropped 6 bases and J dropped 8 bases, with 16 bases sitting between them.